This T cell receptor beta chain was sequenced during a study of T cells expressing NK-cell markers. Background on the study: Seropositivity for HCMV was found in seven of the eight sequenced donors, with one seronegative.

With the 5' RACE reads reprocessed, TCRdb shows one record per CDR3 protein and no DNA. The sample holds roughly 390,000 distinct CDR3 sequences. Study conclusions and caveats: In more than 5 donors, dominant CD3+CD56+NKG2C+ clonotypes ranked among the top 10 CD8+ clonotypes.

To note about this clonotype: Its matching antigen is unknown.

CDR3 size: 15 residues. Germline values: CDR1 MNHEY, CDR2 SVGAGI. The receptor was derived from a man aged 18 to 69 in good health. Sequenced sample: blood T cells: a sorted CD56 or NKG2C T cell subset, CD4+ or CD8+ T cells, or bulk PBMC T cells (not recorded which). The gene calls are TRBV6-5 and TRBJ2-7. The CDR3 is CASSYALGSDYEQYF.